The present T cell receptor beta chain was sequenced within a study of identifying expanded T cells in peripheral blood. About this clone: The antigen remains undetermined.

There are 12 residues in the CDR3. V lost 1 base, J lost 10 bases, and 11 bases lay in between. Per the germline V gene, CDR1 is SGHAT and CDR2 is FQNNGV. The method was immunoSEQ multiplex PCR; TCRdb's version includes in-frame clones alone and lacks a portion of them. This table holds about 85,000 clones, around 89% found once. Overall study findings and caveats: Differentially abundant clones: around 1.2 between replicates, around 16 at about two weeks, under 25 at four.

The sample comprised blood. The TCR sequence derives from a person aged 18-69 years in good health. The chain carries TRBV11-2 and TRBJ2-7; possibly TRBD1 for D (5 bases). The CDR3 protein is CASSLVQGGQYF. As DNA, the CDR3 is TGTGCCAGCAGCTTAGTCCAGGGTGGACAGTACTTC.